The rows below give T cell receptor beta chains drawn from one sample of a study of blood T cells in healthy people across ages. One entry per CDR3 protein, called by TCRdb with MiXCR from the 5' RACE reads. The sample has hundreds of thousands of distinct CDR3 sequences, around 46% seen once. Specimen: blood. All receptors come from a woman in her fifties or sixties in good health. CDR3s include the opening cysteine and the closing phenylalanine or tryptophan. The D gene is left open where the match is weak. Some rows mark clone size as missing; the rest say once, few, many or name a class of expanded clone.

D gene: NA
V gene: TRBV3-1
J gene: TRBJ2-5
clone size: many
CDR3 DNA: TGTGCCAGCAGCCAAGGACCACTAGCTTTGGAGACCCAGTACTTC
CDR3 protein: CASSQGPLALETQYF

D gene: NA
V gene: TRBV4-1
J gene: TRBJ1-6
clone size: few
CDR3 DNA: TGCGCCAGCAGCCAAGAGAGGGGATCCTTCGGGGGCTATAATTCACCCCTCCACTTT
CDR3 protein: CASSQERGSFGGYNSPLHF

D gene: NA
V gene: TRBV3-1
J gene: TRBJ1-2
clone size: NA
CDR3 DNA: TGTGCCAGCAGCCAATCGGCGGACGCCGAGTGGGGCTACACCTTC
CDR3 protein: CASSQSADAEWGYTF

D gene: NA
V gene: TRBV7-9
J gene: TRBJ1-5
clone size: NA
CDR3 DNA: TGTGCCAGCAGCTTAGGTACCACCCCTCATCAGCCCCAGCATTTT
CDR3 protein: CASSLGTTPHQPQHF

D gene: NA
V gene: TRBV6-2/TRBV6-3
J gene: TRBJ2-7
clone size: NA
CDR3 DNA: TGTGCCAGCACCCATAGCGGCTCCTACAATGAGCAGTACTTC
CDR3 protein: CASTHSGSYNEQYF

D gene: NA
V gene: TRBV20-1
J gene: TRBJ2-5
clone size: few
CDR3 DNA: TGCAGTGCCATTTCGTTCAGGGGCCATCAAGAGACCCAGTACTTC
CDR3 protein: CSAISFRGHQETQYF

D gene: TRBD2
V gene: TRBV20-1
J gene: TRBJ2-1
clone size: NA
CDR3 DNA: TGCAGTGCTAGAGCCGGGGACTACAACAATGAGCAGTTCTTC
CDR3 protein: CSARAGDYNNEQFF

D gene: TRBD2
V gene: TRBV7-2
J gene: TRBJ2-1
clone size: NA
CDR3 DNA: TGTGCCAGCAGCTTAGCCCGAACCACTAGCGGGAGCGGTAATAAGCAGTTCTTC
CDR3 protein: CASSLARTTSGSGNKQFF

D gene: TRBD2
V gene: TRBV5-1
J gene: TRBJ2-3
clone size: NA
CDR3 DNA: TGCGCCAGCAGCTTCCAGCGGGGGGGCCAAGATACGCAGTATTTT
CDR3 protein: CASSFQRGGQDTQYF

D gene: TRBD1
V gene: TRBV4-2
J gene: TRBJ1-2
clone size: many
CDR3 DNA: TGTGCCAGCAGCCAAGATGGTGTAACAGGGGGCTATGGCTACACCTTC
CDR3 protein: CASSQDGVTGGYGYTF

D gene: NA
V gene: TRBV10-3
J gene: TRBJ1-1
clone size: few
CDR3 DNA: TGTGCCGCTGCGACAGGAAACACTGAAGCTTTCTTT
CDR3 protein: CAAATGNTEAFF

D gene: NA
V gene: TRBV11-1
J gene: TRBJ2-1
clone size: NA
CDR3 DNA: TGTGCCAGCAGCCCCACACGACCGCCTGGAGAGCAGTTCTTC
CDR3 protein: CASSPTRPPGEQFF

D gene: NA
V gene: TRBV4-1
J gene: TRBJ2-5
clone size: NA
CDR3 DNA: TGCGCCGGCAGCCCTGAAGGGATGACAGAGGGGACCCAGTACTTC
CDR3 protein: CAGSPEGMTEGTQYF

D gene: NA
V gene: TRBV28
J gene: TRBJ2-5
clone size: few
CDR3 DNA: TGTGCCAGCAGTTCCCTCCCGCAGGGACGTTGGGAGACCCAGTACTTC
CDR3 protein: CASSSLPQGRWETQYF

D gene: NA
V gene: TRBV12-2
J gene: TRBJ2-5
clone size: NA
CDR3 DNA: TGTGCAAGTCGCCAGAGGGCTGAGACCCAGTACTTC
CDR3 protein: CASRQRAETQYF

D gene: NA
V gene: TRBV10-3
J gene: TRBJ2-3
clone size: few
CDR3 DNA: TGTGCCATAACCGGGGGGCCGGAGACAGATACGCAGTATTTT
CDR3 protein: CAITGGPETDTQYF

D gene: TRBD1
V gene: TRBV5-1
J gene: TRBJ1-1
clone size: few
CDR3 DNA: TGCGCCAGCAGCCAGGGACAGGGCCCTGAAGCTTTCTTT
CDR3 protein: CASSQGQGPEAFF

D gene: NA
V gene: TRBV20-1
J gene: TRBJ2-5
clone size: NA
CDR3 DNA: TGCAGTGCCTGCCCGCCCTGGGTCCAAGAGACCCAGTACTTC
CDR3 protein: CSACPPWVQETQYF

D gene: NA
V gene: TRBV29-1
J gene: TRBJ1-5
clone size: many
CDR3 DNA: TGCAGCGTTGCTGAGACAGCCACCAATCAGCCCCAGCATTTT
CDR3 protein: CSVAETATNQPQHF

D gene: NA
V gene: TRBV12-3/TRBV12-4
J gene: TRBJ2-7
clone size: many
CDR3 DNA: TGTGCCAGCAGTTTAGCAGGGGGGATCGAGCAGTACTTC
CDR3 protein: CASSLAGGIEQYF

D gene: NA
V gene: TRBV4-3
J gene: TRBJ2-5
clone size: NA
CDR3 DNA: TGCGCCAGCAGCCAAGGCTCGGAAGAGACCCAGTACTTC
CDR3 protein: CASSQGSEETQYF

D gene: NA
V gene: TRBV11-2
J gene: TRBJ2-7
clone size: NA
CDR3 DNA: TGTGCCAGCAGCTTAGAGCAGGGATGGAACGAGCAGTACTTC
CDR3 protein: CASSLEQGWNEQYF

D gene: TRBD1
V gene: TRBV4-1
J gene: TRBJ1-2
clone size: once
CDR3 DNA: TGCGCCAGCAGCCCGGGACAGGGTATAGACTATGGCTACACCTTC
CDR3 protein: CASSPGQGIDYGYTF

D gene: NA
V gene: TRBV2
J gene: TRBJ2-5
clone size: NA
CDR3 DNA: TGTGCCAGCAGTAACGGGGAGGAGGAGACCCAGTACTTC
CDR3 protein: CASSNGEEETQYF

D gene: TRBD1
V gene: TRBV24-1
J gene: TRBJ2-1
clone size: few
CDR3 DNA: TGTGCCACCACTGGGACAGGAGGGTACAATGAGCAGTTCTTC
CDR3 protein: CATTGTGGYNEQFF

D gene: NA
V gene: TRBV3-1
J gene: TRBJ2-7
clone size: NA
CDR3 DNA: TGTGCCAGCGGCCCCTCGCGCGGGCGACGGTACTTC
CDR3 protein: CASGPSRGRRYF

D gene: TRBD2
V gene: TRBV7-2
J gene: TRBJ2-7
clone size: NA
CDR3 DNA: TGTGCCAGCAGCTTGACTAGCGGGTGGGAGGGGCAGTACTTC
CDR3 protein: CASSLTSGWEGQYF

D gene: NA
V gene: TRBV3-1
J gene: TRBJ1-1
clone size: NA
CDR3 DNA: TGTGCCAGCAGCCACAGACAGCCCTCGAACACTGAAGCTTTCTTT
CDR3 protein: CASSHRQPSNTEAFF

D gene: NA
V gene: TRBV20-1
J gene: TRBJ2-7
clone size: few
CDR3 DNA: TGCAGTGCTAGAGGGTGGGCTAGCCCCCTCGGCAATGAGCAGTACTTC
CDR3 protein: CSARGWASPLGNEQYF

D gene: NA
V gene: TRBV28
J gene: TRBJ2-2
clone size: NA
CDR3 DNA: TGTGCCAGCAGTTTACCCCAGCCGAGCACCGGGGAGCTGTTTTTT
CDR3 protein: CASSLPQPSTGELFF

D gene: NA
V gene: TRBV10-3
J gene: TRBJ1-4
clone size: few
CDR3 DNA: TGTGCCATCAGTCCCGGTGAAAAACTGTTTTTT
CDR3 protein: CAISPGEKLFF

D gene: NA
V gene: TRBV4-2
J gene: TRBJ2-7
clone size: NA
CDR3 DNA: TGTGCCAGCAGCCAGAGTCCCCTCTTGATTGGGAACGAGCAGTACTTC
CDR3 protein: CASSQSPLLIGNEQYF

D gene: NA
V gene: TRBV7-9
J gene: TRBJ2-7
clone size: NA
CDR3 DNA: TGTGCCAGCAGCTCTAGGGGGGGGACCTCCGACGAGCAGTACTTC
CDR3 protein: CASSSRGGTSDEQYF